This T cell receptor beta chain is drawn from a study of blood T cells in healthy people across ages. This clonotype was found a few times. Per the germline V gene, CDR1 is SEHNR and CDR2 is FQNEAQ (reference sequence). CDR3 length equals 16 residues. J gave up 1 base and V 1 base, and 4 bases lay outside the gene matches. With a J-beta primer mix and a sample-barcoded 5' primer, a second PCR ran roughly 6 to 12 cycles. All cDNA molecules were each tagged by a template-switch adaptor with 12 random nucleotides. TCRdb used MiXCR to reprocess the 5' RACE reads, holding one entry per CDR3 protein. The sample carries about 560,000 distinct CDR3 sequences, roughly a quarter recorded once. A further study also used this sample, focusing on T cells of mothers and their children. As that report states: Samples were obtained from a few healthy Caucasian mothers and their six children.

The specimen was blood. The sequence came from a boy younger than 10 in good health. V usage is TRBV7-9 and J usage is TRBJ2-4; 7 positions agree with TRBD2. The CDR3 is CASSLGSGGAKNIQYF. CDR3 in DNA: TGTGCCAGCAGCTTAGGGTCCGGGGGGGCCAAAAACATTCAGTACTTC.